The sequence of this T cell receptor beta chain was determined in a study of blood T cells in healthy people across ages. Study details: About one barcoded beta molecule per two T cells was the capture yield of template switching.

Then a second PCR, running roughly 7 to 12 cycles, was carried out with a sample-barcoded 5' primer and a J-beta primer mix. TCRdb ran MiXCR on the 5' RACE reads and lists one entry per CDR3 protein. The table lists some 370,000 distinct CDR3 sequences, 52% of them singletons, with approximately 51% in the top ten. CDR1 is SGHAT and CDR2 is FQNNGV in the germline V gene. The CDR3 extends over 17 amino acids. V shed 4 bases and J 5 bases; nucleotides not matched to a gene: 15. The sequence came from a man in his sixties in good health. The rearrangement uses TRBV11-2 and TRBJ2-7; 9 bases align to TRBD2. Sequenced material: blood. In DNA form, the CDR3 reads TGTGCCAGCAGCTGGACGGGGACCGGGACTAGCAACCACGAGCAGTACTTC. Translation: CASSWTGTGTSNHEQYF.